This T cell receptor (beta chain) derives from a study of kidney transplant recipient with SARS-CoV-2 infection. From the reads, TCRdb called clonotypes with MiXCR, one entry per CDR3 protein. The profile covers under 250,000 distinct CDR3 sequences, with around 30% appearing a single time and under 7.5% taken by the ten largest. This clonotype was observed many times. The CDR3 sequence is 17 residues long. Germline loops: CDR1 KGHSY, CDR2 FQNENV. The V end lost 5 bases, the J end lost 4 bases, and 23 bases lay between the germline ends. The chain has TRBV16 and TRBJ1-2; D not resolved. The clonotype comes from a male patient aged 25-45 years who had COVID-19 and was a kidney transplant recipient. Some T cells may be graft donor cells. Sample: a blood sample, taken at baseline and between days 110 and 120 from a kidney transplant recipient. CDR3 in amino acids: CASSANVVVRKTYGYTF. The CDR3 DNA reads as TGTGCCAGCAGCGCTAACGTGGTCGTTAGAAAGACCTATGGCTACACCTTC.